The 8 T cell receptor beta chains reported below all come from one sample, sequenced in a study of OX40 agonist ivuxolimab in advanced cancers. Generated by immunoSEQ multiplex PCR, the TCRdb table keeps only in-frame clones and is missing some. The sample contains some 82,000 clones, just over 85% of which appear only once. Here the sequenced sample was CD4+ or CD8+ T cells sorted from blood, taken in a trial of the OX40 agonist ivuxolimab. These receptors came from an adult with an advanced solid tumor such as melanoma, head and neck, liver or kidney cancer.

V and J are TRBV7-2 and TRBJ1-5; 10 bases match TRBD1. Germline V gene sequence: CDR1 SGHTA, CDR2 FQGNSA. The CDR3 is 15 residues long. V dropped 1 base and J dropped 7; count of bases not matched to a gene: 4. CDR3 region: CASSLGTGGLQPQHF. As DNA, the CDR3 is TGTGCCAGCAGCTTAGGGACAGGGGGTTTACAGCCCCAGCATTTT.

The V gene is TRBV28, the J gene TRBJ2-3; D not certain. Germline lookup yields CDR1 MDHEN and CDR2 SYDVKM. Trimming removed 4 bases from V and 4 bases from J, with 15 bases in between. CDR3 length: 15 amino acids. For the CDR3, the DNA is TGTGCCAGCAGTTCCTCAGGCCAAAAGTCAGATACGCAGTATTTT. Translated, it gives CASSSSGQKSDTQYF. Supplemented by reference TRBV28 and TRBJ2-3, the full variable domain reads DVKVTQSSRYLVKRTGEKVFLECVQDMDHENMFWYRQDPGLGLRLIYFSYDVKMKEKGDIPEGYSVSREKKERFSLILESASTNQTSMYLCASSSSGQKSDTQYFGPGTRLTVL.

CDR3 coding DNA: TGTGCCAGCAGTTACGATAGGGACACTGAAGCTTTCTTT. Protein product: CASSYDRDTEAFF. This chain uses TRBV6-5 with TRBJ1-1; D gene ambiguous. V was trimmed by 2 bases and J by 3 bases, leaving 7 bases between them. Germline values: CDR1 MNHEY, CDR2 SVGAGI. CDR3 length equals 13 residues.

The V call is TRBV11-2, the J call TRBJ2-1; the match to TRBD2 covers 9 bases. There are 16 residues in the CDR3. Germline values: CDR1 SGHAT, CDR2 FQNNGV. J gave up 6 bases and V 5 bases, and 11 bases lay outside the gene matches. In DNA, the CDR3 is TGTGCCAGCAGCCCGCTGCCGGGACTAGCCTCCAATGAGCAGTTCTTC. Translation gives CASSPLPGLASNEQFF.

This clone came up a few times. CDR3 in DNA: TGTGCCAGCAGCCTAGGACGGGTTAGCTCTGGAAACACCATATATTTT. This codes for CASSLGRVSSGNTIYF. The chain couples TRBV7-9 to TRBJ1-3; no firm D call. The CDR3 length is 16 residues. V was cut by 5 bases and J by 0 bases, with 14 bases left in between. Germline CDR1 SEHNR, CDR2 FQNEAQ (reference sequence).

The chain uses TRBV5-6 and TRBJ2-4; 9 bases align to TRBD1. Unmatched junction bases numbered 5, after V lost 0 bases and J lost 7 bases. Germline-derived CDR1 and CDR2 are SGHDT and YYEEEE. The CDR3 sequence is 15 residues long. In DNA, the CDR3 is TGTGCCAGCAGCTTGGACAGGGGGCTGGGGAACATTCAGTACTTC. This encodes CASSLDRGLGNIQYF.

The chain links TRBV9 to TRBJ2-7, with 11 bases aligning to TRBD2. J lost 2 bases, V lost 4 bases, and 5 bases had no gene match. The germline V gene encodes CDR1 SGDLS and CDR2 YYNGEE. This CDR3 is 15 amino acids long. Here the CDR3 reads CASSTGTSGAYEQYF. CDR3 coding DNA: TGTGCCAGCAGCACCGGGACTAGCGGAGCCTACGAGCAGTACTTC. The whole variable domain, remainder taken from reference TRBV9 and TRBJ2-7, is DSGVTQTPKHLITATGQRVTLRCSPRSGDLSVYWYQQSLDQGLQFLIQYYNGEERAKGNILERFSAQQFPDLHSELNLSSLELGDSALYFCASSTGTSGAYEQYFGPGTRLTVT.

The V call is TRBV2, the J call TRBJ2-7; unclear D gene. V was cut by 6 bases and J by 1 base, with 4 bases left in between. Germline V gene sequence: CDR1 SNHLY, CDR2 FYNNEI. The CDR3 consists of 11 residues. CDR3 coding DNA: TGTGCCAGCAGGGTTTCCTACGAGCAGTACTTC. As protein: CASRVSYEQYF.